The T cell receptor (beta chain) under discussion was sequenced for a study of blood T cell repertoires in COVID-19. Sequenced by immunoSEQ multiplex PCR; TCRdb stores in-frame clones only, minus some. The sample shows about 200,000 clones, around 87% of them seen only once. Germline V lookup: CDR1 KGHDR, CDR2 SFDVKD. Trimming shortened V by 4 bases and J by 2 bases, and 23 bases separated the two germline ends. CDR3 length: 18 amino acids. This receptor was taken from a woman in her 30s who had recovered from COVID-19. This chain joins TRBV24-1 and TRBJ2-7; D is perhaps TRBD2 (7 bases). Source material: PBMCs or T cells enriched from blood (not recorded which). The CDR3 nucleotides are TGTGCCACCAGTGACCCCGGGGGCCCTAGCGGACCACCCTACGAGCAGTACTTC. As protein: CATSDPGGPSGPPYEQYF.